One and the same sample provided the 7 T cell receptor beta chains below, sequenced in a study of blood T cell repertoires in COVID-19. Method: immunoSEQ multiplex PCR; TCRdb's copy keeps in-frame clones and lacks some. Of roughly 100,000 clones detected, roughly 79% appear once; the ten largest clones hold 4% to 6%. Sequencing was performed on peripheral blood. These receptor sequences come from a man older than 75 with COVID-19, enrolled during active disease.

This clone was found once. The gene calls are TRBV15 and TRBJ2-7; D may be TRBD2 (6 bases). CDR3 length: 13 residues. The V end was cut by 0 bases, the J end by 6 bases, with 9 bases between. Germline V gene lookup returns CDR1 LNHNV and CDR2 YYDKDF (reference sequence). CDR3 in amino acids: CATSRDLGGEQYF. The CDR3 bases are TGTGCCACCAGCAGAGATCTGGGGGGCGAGCAGTACTTC.

The CDR3 sequence: CAWSLKDQVQREYHEQYF. In nucleotides, the CDR3 is TGTGCCTGGAGTCTAAAGGACCAGGTCCAGCGGGAGTACCACGAGCAGTACTTC. The chain has TRBV30 and TRBJ2-7; 8 nucleotides agree with TRBD2. Germline assignment: CDR1 GTSNPN and CDR2 SVGIG (reference sequence). J lost 5 bases, V lost 2 bases, and 20 bases had no gene match. The CDR3 spans 18 residues. The full variable domain, rest sourced from reference TRBV30 and TRBJ2-7, is SQTIHQWPATLVQPVGSPLSLECTVEGTSNPNLYWYRQAAGRGLQLLFYSVGIGQISSEVPQNLSASRPQDRQFILSSKKLLLSDSGFYLCAWSLKDQVQREYHEQYFGPGTRLTVT.

This chain connects TRBV5-4 to TRBJ1-6, with 7 bases lining up with TRBD1. V lost 10 bases to trimming and J lost 3 bases; unmatched junction nucleotides: 10. In germline, CDR1 is SGHNT, CDR2 YYREEE (reference sequence). The CDR3 runs to 15 residues. CDR3 protein: CAFKGRDSYNSPLHF. CDR3 DNA: TGTGCCTTCAAGGGGCGGGACAGCTATAATTCACCCCTCCACTTT.

This clone has a handful of counts. The chain carries TRBV27 and TRBJ2-5; TRBD2 matches 9 bases. Germline assignment: CDR1 MNHEY and CDR2 SMNVEV (reference sequence). The CDR3 has 17 residues. The V segment lost 4 bases and the J segment 5 bases; nucleotides outside the gene matches: 14. CDR3 bases: TGTGCCAGCAGTTCGGGACTAGCTCTGGGGTCTGGGGAGACCCAGTACTTC. Protein sequence: CASSSGLALGSGETQYF.

Only one count was recorded for this clone. The rearrangement links TRBV28 to TRBJ2-2, with D maybe TRBD1 (5 bases). V gave up 2 bases and J gave up 8 bases, with 15 bases separating them. In germline, CDR1 is MDHEN, CDR2 SYDVKM. This CDR3 comprises 15 residues. CDR3 sequence: CASSLITRDSGELFF. For the CDR3, the DNA is TGTGCCAGCAGTTTAATCACCAGGGATTCGGGGGAGCTGTTTTTT.

This clone turned up a few times. V and J are TRBV5-4 and TRBJ1-4; perhaps TRBD1 as D (6 bases). Germline V gives CDR1 SGHNT, CDR2 YYREEE (reference sequence). The CDR3 runs to 15 residues. The V end was cut by 4 bases, the J end by 5 bases, with 15 bases between. The CDR3: CASSAETGKNEKLFF. The DNA of the CDR3 is TGTGCCAGCAGCGCCGAGACAGGCAAGAATGAAAAACTGTTTTTT.

The chain combines TRBV11-2 with TRBJ2-5; D is perhaps TRBD1 (6 bases). The CDR3 covers 13 residues. With 4 bases removed from V and 1 base from J, the gap between germline ends came to 7 bases. The germline CDR1 and CDR2 sequences are SGHAT and FQNNGV. CDR3 bases: TGTGCCAGCAGCTGGACAGTCCAAGAGACCCAGTACTTC. This encodes CASSWTVQETQYF.